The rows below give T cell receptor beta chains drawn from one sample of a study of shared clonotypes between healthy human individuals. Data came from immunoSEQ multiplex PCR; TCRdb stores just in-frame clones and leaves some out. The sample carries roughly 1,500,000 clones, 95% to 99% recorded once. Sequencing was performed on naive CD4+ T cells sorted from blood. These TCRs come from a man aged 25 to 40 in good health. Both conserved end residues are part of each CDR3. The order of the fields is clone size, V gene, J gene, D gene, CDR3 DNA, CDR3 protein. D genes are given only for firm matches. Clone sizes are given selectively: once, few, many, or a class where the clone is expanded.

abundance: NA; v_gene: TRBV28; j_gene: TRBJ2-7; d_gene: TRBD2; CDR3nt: TGTGCCAGCAGTTTTAGGGGGGGACTAGCGGGAGGCGAGCAGTACTTC; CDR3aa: CASSFRGGLAGGEQYF
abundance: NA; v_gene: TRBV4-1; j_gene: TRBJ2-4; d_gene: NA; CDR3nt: TGCGCCAGCAGCCAAGATCGTGACGCAGGAGTAAACATTCAGTACTTC; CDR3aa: CASSQDRDAGVNIQYF
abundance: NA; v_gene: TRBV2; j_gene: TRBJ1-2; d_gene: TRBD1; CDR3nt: TGTGCCACCGGGGACAGGGGGCTGGTTGGCTACACCTTC; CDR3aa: CATGDRGLVGYTF
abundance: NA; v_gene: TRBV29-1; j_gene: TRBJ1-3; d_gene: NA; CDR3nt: TGCAGCGTTGGGGAATCCGGAAACACCATATATTTT; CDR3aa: CSVGESGNTIYF
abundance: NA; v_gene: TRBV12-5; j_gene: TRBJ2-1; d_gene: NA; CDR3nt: TGTGCTAGTGGTTTGAGTGGAGGGACGGGCTACAATGAGCAGTTCTTC; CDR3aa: CASGLSGGTGYNEQFF
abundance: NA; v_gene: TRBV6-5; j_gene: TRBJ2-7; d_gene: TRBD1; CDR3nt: TGTGCCAGCAGCCCCGGGACAGGTGGCTCCTACGAGCAGTACTTC; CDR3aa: CASSPGTGGSYEQYF
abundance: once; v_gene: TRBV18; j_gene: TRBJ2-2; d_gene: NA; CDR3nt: TGTGCCAGCTCACCGAGGGCCCCCCCGACCGGGGAGCTGTTTTTT; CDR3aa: CASSPRAPPTGELFF
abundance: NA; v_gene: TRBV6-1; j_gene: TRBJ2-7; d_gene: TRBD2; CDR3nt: TGTGCCAGCAGTGTGCGCGGACGTGGGGGGGACTACGAGCAGTACTTC; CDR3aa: CASSVRGRGGDYEQYF
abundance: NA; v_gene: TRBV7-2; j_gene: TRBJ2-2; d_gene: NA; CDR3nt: TGTGCCAGCAGCTCGACGCGGAACACCGGGGAGCTGTTTTTT; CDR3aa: CASSSTRNTGELFF
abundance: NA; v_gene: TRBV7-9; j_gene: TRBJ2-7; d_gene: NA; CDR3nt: TGTGCCAGCAGCTTAGTTCCCAGGGAGGCCTACGAGCAGTACTTC; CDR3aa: CASSLVPREAYEQYF
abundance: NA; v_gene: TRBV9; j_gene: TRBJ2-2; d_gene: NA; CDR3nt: TGTGCCAGCAGAGCGTTGGCCACCAACACCGGGGAGCTGTTTTTT; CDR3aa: CASRALATNTGELFF
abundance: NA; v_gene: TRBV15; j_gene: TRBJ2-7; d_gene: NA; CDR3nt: TGTGCCACCAGCAGAGATAAGGGGACAATTCCATACGAGCAGTACTTC; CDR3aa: CATSRDKGTIPYEQYF
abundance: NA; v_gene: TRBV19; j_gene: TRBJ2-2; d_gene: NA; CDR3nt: TGTGCCAGTAGTAGTTACATGACCCTGAGCCCGCGCGGGGAGCTGTTTTTT; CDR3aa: CASSSYMTLSPRGELFF
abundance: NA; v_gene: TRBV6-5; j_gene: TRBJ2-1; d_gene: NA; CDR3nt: TGTGCCAGCAGTCCTGAGTGGAAAGAGAATGAGCAGTTCTTC; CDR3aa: CASSPEWKENEQFF
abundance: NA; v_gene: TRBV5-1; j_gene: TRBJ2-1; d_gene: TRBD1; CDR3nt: TGCGCCAGCAGCATGGGGACAGGGTTGTCCTACAATGAGCAGTTCTTC; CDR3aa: CASSMGTGLSYNEQFF
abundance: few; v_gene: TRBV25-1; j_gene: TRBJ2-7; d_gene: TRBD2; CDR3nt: TGTGCCAGCAGTGACGAGACTAGCGGGAGGGCCGAGCAGTACTTC; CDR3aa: CASSDETSGRAEQYF
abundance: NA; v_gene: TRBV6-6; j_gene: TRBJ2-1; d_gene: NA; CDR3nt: TGTGCCAGCAGTTACCCCGGGTTCGAGAGGGAGCAGTTCTTC; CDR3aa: CASSYPGFEREQFF
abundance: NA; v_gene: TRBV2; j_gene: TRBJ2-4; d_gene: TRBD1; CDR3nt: TGTGCCAGCAGTATAAACGACAGGGGAAACATTCAGTACTTC; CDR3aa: CASSINDRGNIQYF
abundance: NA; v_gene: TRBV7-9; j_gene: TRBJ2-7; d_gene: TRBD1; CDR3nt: TGTGCCAGCAGCTTCTGGGACAGGCCCCACGAGCAGTACTTC; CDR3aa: CASSFWDRPHEQYF
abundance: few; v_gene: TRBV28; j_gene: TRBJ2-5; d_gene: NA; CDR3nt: TGTGCCAGCAGTTTACGAGAGACCCAGTACTTC; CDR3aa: CASSLRETQYF
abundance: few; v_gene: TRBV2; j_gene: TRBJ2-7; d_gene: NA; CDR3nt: TGTGCCAGCAGTGAACAGGGAAGCTCCTACGAGCAGTACTTC; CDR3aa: CASSEQGSSYEQYF
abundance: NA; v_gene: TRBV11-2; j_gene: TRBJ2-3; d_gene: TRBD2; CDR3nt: TGTGCCAGCAGCCTAAGAGGGACTAGCGGGAGCACAGATACGCAGTATTTT; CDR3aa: CASSLRGTSGSTDTQYF
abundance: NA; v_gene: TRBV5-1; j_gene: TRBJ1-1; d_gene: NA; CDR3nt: TGCGCCAGCAGCCGTCAGATCCAGAACACTGAAGCTTTCTTT; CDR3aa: CASSRQIQNTEAFF
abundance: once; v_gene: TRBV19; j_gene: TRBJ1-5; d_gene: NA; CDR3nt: TGTGCCAGTAGTATCGTTACCCCTCGGTCCAATCAGCCCCAGCATTTT; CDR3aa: CASSIVTPRSNQPQHF
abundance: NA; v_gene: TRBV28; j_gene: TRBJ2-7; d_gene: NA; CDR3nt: TGTGCCAGCAGTTTATTCGACAGGAGGTACGAGCAGTACTTC; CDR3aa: CASSLFDRRYEQYF
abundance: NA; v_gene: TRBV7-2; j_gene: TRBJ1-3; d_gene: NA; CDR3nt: TGTGCCAGCAGGAGCCGCCCAGGAGCCGGGGGCACCATATATTTT; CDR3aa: CASRSRPGAGGTIYF
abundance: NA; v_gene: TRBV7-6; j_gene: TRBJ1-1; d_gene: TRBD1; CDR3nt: TGTGCCAGCAGCTTCGGGGACAGGGGTTTTACTGAAGCTTTCTTT; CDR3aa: CASSFGDRGFTEAFF
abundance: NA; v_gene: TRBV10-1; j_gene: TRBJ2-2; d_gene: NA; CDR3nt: TGCGCCAGCAGCCGGGACCCCGGAGGGGAGCTGTTTTTT; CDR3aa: CASSRDPGGELFF
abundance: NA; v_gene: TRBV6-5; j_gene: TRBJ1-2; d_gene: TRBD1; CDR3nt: TGTGCCAGCAGGCACAGGGGTGGCTACACCTTC; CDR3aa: CASRHRGGYTF
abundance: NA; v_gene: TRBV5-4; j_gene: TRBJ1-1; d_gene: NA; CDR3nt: TGTGCCAGCAGCTTGGATGGACCAAGAGAAGCTTTCTTT; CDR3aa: CASSLDGPREAFF
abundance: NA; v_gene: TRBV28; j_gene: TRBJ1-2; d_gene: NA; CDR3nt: TGTGCCAGCAGTTCTGCAGCCATTAACTATGGCTACACCTTC; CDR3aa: CASSSAAINYGYTF
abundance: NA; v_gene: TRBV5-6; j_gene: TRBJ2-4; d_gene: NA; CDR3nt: TGTGCCAGCAGCTTCGGGCGGGCAAACATTCAGTACTTC; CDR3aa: CASSFGRANIQYF
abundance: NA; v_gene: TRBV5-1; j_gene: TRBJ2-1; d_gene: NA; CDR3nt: TGCGCCAGCAGCCTGGCGGCGGTAGCAGGGACTCAACTCTCAGGTGAGCAGTTCTTC; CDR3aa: CASSLAAVAGTQLSGEQFF
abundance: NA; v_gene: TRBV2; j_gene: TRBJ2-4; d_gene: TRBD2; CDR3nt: TGTGCCAGCAGCCTAGGGGGGACTAGCGGGAGAGCTGGAAACATTCAGTACTTC; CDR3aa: CASSLGGTSGRAGNIQYF
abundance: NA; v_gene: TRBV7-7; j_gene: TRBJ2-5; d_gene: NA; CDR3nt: TGTGCCAGCAGCCCAAGGACCCAAGAGACCCAGTACTTC; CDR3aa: CASSPRTQETQYF
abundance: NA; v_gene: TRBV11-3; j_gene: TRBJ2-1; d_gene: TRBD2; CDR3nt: TGTGCCAGCAGCTTGACTAGCGGGCAAACACTTTCCTACAATGAGCAGTTCTTC; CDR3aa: CASSLTSGQTLSYNEQFF
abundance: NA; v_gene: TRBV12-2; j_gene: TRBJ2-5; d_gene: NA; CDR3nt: TGTGCAAGTCGCCCCGGCCAGCAAGAGACCCAGTACTTC; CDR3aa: CASRPGQQETQYF
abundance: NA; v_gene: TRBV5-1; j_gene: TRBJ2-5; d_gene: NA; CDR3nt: TGCGCCAGCAGCTTAAGTGCGGGATACGAGACCCAGTACTTC; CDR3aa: CASSLSAGYETQYF
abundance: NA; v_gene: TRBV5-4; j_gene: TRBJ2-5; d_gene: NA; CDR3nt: TGTGCCAGCAGCCTAACTAGGGCAGCGGAGACCCAGTACTTC; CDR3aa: CASSLTRAAETQYF
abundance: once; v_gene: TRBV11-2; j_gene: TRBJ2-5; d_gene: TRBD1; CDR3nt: TGTGCCAGCAGCTTTTTCCCAGGGGGCAAGGGAGAGACCCAGTACTTC; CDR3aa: CASSFFPGGKGETQYF
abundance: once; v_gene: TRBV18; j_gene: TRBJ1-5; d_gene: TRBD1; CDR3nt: TGTGCCAGCTCACCGAGGACAGGGGGCAATGAGCCCCAGCATTTT; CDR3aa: CASSPRTGGNEPQHF
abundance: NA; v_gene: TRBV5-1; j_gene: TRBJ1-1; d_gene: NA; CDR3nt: TGCGCCAGCAGCTTGATTCTGGGACGGAACACTGAAGCTTTCTTT; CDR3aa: CASSLILGRNTEAFF
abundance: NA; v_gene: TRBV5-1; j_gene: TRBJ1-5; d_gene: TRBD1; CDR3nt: TGCGCCAGCAGCGAGGGACAGTGGAATCAGCCCCAGCATTTT; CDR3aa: CASSEGQWNQPQHF
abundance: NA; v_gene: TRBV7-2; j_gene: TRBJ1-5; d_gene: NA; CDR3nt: TGTGCCAGCAGCCCCGACAGAAATCAGCCCCAGCATTTT; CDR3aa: CASSPDRNQPQHF
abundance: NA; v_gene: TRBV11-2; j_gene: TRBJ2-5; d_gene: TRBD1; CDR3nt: TGTGCCAGCAGCTCGACAGGGTCGGAGACCCAGTACTTC; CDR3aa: CASSSTGSETQYF
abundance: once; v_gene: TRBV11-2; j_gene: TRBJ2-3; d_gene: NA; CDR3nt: TGTGCCAGCAGCTTAGAAGGCTCTAGCACAGATACGCAGTATTTT; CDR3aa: CASSLEGSSTDTQYF
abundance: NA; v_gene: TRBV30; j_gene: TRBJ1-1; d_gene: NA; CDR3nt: TGTGCCGGCAGGGGCGGTTACACTGAAGCTTTCTTT; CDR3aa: CAGRGGYTEAFF
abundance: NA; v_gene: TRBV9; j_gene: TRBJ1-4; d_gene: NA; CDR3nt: TGTGCCAGCAGTCCTAGTATATGGGGACCTAATGAAAAACTGTTTTTT; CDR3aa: CASSPSIWGPNEKLFF
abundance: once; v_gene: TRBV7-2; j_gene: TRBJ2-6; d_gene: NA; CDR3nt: TGTGCCAGCAGCCGGCCCCTTTGGGGTGGGGCCAACGTCCTGACTTTC; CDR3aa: CASSRPLWGGANVLTF
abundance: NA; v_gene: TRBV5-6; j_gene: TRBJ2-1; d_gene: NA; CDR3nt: TGTGCCAGCAGCTTGTATGGCCCCGGGAATGAGCAGTTCTTC; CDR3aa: CASSLYGPGNEQFF
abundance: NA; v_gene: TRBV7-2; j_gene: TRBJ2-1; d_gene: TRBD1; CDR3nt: TGTGCCAGCAGGCGGGACAGGGCGTTTGCGGAGCAGTTCTTC; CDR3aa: CASRRDRAFAEQFF
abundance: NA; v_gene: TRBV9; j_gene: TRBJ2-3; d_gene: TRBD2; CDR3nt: TGTGCCAGCAGCCCAAGACTAGCGGGAGGGCCAGATACGCAGTATTTT; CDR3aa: CASSPRLAGGPDTQYF
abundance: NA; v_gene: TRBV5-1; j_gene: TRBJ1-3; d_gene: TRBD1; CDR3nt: TGCGCCAGCAGCTTGGATGTGACAGGGTCTGGAAACACCATATATTTT; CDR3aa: CASSLDVTGSGNTIYF
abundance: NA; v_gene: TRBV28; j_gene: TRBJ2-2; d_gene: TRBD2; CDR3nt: TGTGCCAGCAGTTTGCGGACTAGCGGAATGAACACCGGGGAGCTGTTTTTT; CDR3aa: CASSLRTSGMNTGELFF
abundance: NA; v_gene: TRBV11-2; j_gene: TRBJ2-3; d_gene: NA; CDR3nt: TGTGCCAGCAGCTTAGCCCCTGATACGCAGTATTTT; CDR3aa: CASSLAPDTQYF